This is a list of T cell receptor beta chains from one sample in a study of a mutant IDH1 vaccine in newly diagnosed glioma. The data were produced by immunoSEQ multiplex PCR, yet TCRdb's version contains in-frame clones alone and is incomplete. The profile covers approximately 44,000 clones, with less than 80% appearing a single time and 12% taken by the ten largest. No antigen has been assigned to these receptors. Sequencing was performed on PBMCs, taken from a glioma patient whose treatment included an IDH1 peptide vaccine. These receptors originate from a middle-aged man with glioma. Each CDR3 is given with its conserved first and last residue. A D gene is named only where the DNA matches it firmly. Clone size is not always given. Where it is, it says once, few, many or a class for expanded clones.

TRBV12-2,few,-,TRBJ2-7,CASRLIRASGRTYEQYF,TGTGCAAGTCGCTTAATTCGGGCTAGCGGTAGAACCTACGAGCAGTACTTC
TRBV9,-,-,TRBJ1-1,CASSGDRGGNTEAFF,TGTGCCAGCAGCGGGGACCGGGGAGGGAACACTGAAGCTTTCTTT
TRBV6-5,-,-,TRBJ2-5,CASSPGSWAQETQYF,TGTGCCAGCAGTCCCGGGAGTTGGGCCCAAGAGACCCAGTACTTC
TRBV10-3,once,-,TRBJ2-1,CAISEGNQINNEQFF,TGTGCCATCAGTGAGGGGAACCAAATCAACAATGAGCAGTTCTTC
TRBV14,-,TRBD2,TRBJ2-7,CASSQDRGGLFEQYF,TGTGCCAGCAGCCAAGATCGCGGGGGGCTATTCGAGCAGTACTTC
TRBV7-2,-,-,TRBJ1-2,CASSLGQIYGYTF,TGTGCCAGCAGCTTAGGACAGATCTATGGCTACACCTTC
TRBV7-2,-,TRBD1,TRBJ1-2,CASSSVPGQTSYGYTF,TGTGCCAGCAGCTCAGTCCCGGGACAGACTAGTTATGGCTACACCTTC
TRBV5-1,-,-,TRBJ1-4,CASSINEKLFF,TGCGCCAGCAGCATTAATGAAAAACTGTTTTTT
TRBV5-4,-,TRBD1,TRBJ2-1,CASSWMDRGSYNEQFF,TGTGCCAGCAGCTGGATGGACAGGGGGTCCTACAATGAGCAGTTCTTC
TRBV7-2,-,-,TRBJ2-2,CASSATYRRLTGELFF,TGTGCCAGCAGCGCGACCTACCGGCGCCTCACCGGGGAGCTGTTTTTT
TRBV30,-,TRBD2,TRBJ2-1,CAWSLTSANEQFF,TGTGCCTGGAGTCTGACTAGCGCTAATGAGCAGTTCTTC
TRBV27,-,TRBD2,TRBJ2-7,CASRLAGGSTYEQYF,TGTGCCAGCAGACTAGCGGGAGGTTCTACCTACGAGCAGTACTTC
TRBV7-2,-,TRBD2,TRBJ2-7,CASSFSGLGEQYF,TGTGCCAGCAGCTTCTCCGGACTAGGCGAGCAGTACTTC
TRBV6-5,-,-,TRBJ1-3,CASSVAWTAGNTIYF,TGTGCCAGCAGCGTGGCGTGGACGGCCGGAAACACCATATATTTT
TRBV5-1,few,TRBD1,TRBJ1-1,CASSGDSMNTEAFF,TGCGCCAGCAGCGGGGACAGTATGAACACTGAAGCTTTCTTT
TRBV19,-,-,TRBJ2-1,CASSIPGLYNEQFF,TGTGCCAGTAGTATACCGGGGTTATACAATGAGCAGTTCTTC
TRBV7-2,-,TRBD2,TRBJ2-1,CASSLGLAGYNEQFF,TGTGCCAGCAGCTTAGGACTAGCGGGATACAATGAGCAGTTCTTC
TRBV6-5,-,TRBD1,TRBJ1-6,CASRRTGGNSPLHF,TGTGCCAGCAGAAGAACAGGGGGTAATTCACCCCTCCACTTT
TRBV6-5,-,-,TRBJ1-4,CASSPGRNEKLFF,TGTGCCAGCAGTCCGGGGCGGAATGAAAAACTGTTTTTT
TRBV9,-,-,TRBJ2-5,CASSADYKETQYF,TGTGCCAGCAGCGCAGACTACAAAGAGACCCAGTACTTC
TRBV18,-,-,TRBJ2-5,CASSPQLGRETQYF,TGTGCCAGCTCACCACAGTTAGGACGAGAGACCCAGTACTTC
TRBV6-4,many,TRBD1,TRBJ1-1,CASSDTDRGTEAFF,TGTGCCAGCAGTGACACCGACAGGGGCACTGAAGCTTTCTTT
TRBV7-9,medium-sized,-,TRBJ2-1,CASSLDHEQFF,TGTGCCAGCAGCTTAGACCATGAGCAGTTCTTC
TRBV9,-,-,TRBJ1-5,CASSPRDQPQHF,TGTGCCAGCAGCCCCCGGGATCAGCCCCAGCATTTT
TRBV6-4,-,-,TRBJ1-1,CASRANRLNTEAFF,TGTGCCAGCAGGGCGAACAGGCTGAACACTGAAGCTTTCTTT
TRBV6-1,-,TRBD2,TRBJ2-3,CASSGSGLVTDTQYF,TGTGCCAGCAGTGGATCCGGACTAGTTACAGATACGCAGTATTTT
TRBV11-2,-,TRBD1,TRBJ2-7,CASSFEAGGPYEQYF,TGTGCCAGCAGCTTTGAAGCAGGGGGTCCCTACGAGCAGTACTTC
TRBV5-1,-,TRBD2,TRBJ2-2,CASSSVGPAGGPGTGELFF,TGCGCCAGCAGCTCGGTTGGGCCAGCGGGAGGGCCAGGCACCGGGGAGCTGTTTTTT
TRBV14,-,TRBD2,TRBJ2-1,CASSPGTSGINEQFF,TGTGCCAGCAGTCCCGGGACTAGCGGGATCAATGAGCAGTTCTTC
TRBV11-3,-,-,TRBJ2-5,CASSLGPVEETQYF,TGTGCCAGCAGCTTGGGGCCGGTTGAAGAGACCCAGTACTTC
TRBV6-1,-,-,TRBJ2-3,CASKRELPTDTQYF,TGTGCCAGCAAGCGCGAGCTCCCCACAGATACGCAGTATTTT
TRBV6-5,few,-,TRBJ2-5,CASSYGYQETQYF,TGTGCCAGCAGTTACGGGTACCAAGAGACCCAGTACTTC
TRBV5-1,-,TRBD2,TRBJ2-3,CASSLGTSGDTQYF,TGCGCCAGCAGCTTGGGGACTAGCGGAGATACGCAGTATTTT
TRBV19,once,-,TRBJ1-2,CASSPVGTETWYGYTF,TGTGCCAGTAGTCCGGTCGGGACGGAGACTTGGTATGGCTACACCTTC
TRBV10-2,-,TRBD1,TRBJ1-1,CASSESPGAGGVTEAFF,TGCGCCAGCAGTGAGTCCCCAGGGGCAGGGGGTGTCACTGAAGCTTTCTTT
TRBV7-2,-,-,TRBJ2-2,CASSFRGNGELFF,TGTGCCAGCAGCTTCCGGGGGAACGGGGAGCTGTTTTTT
TRBV6-6,-,-,TRBJ1-6,CASSPVGRDSPLHF,TGTGCCAGCAGCCCTGTAGGGAGGGATTCACCCCTCCACTTT
TRBV19,once,-,TRBJ2-3,CASTPDGISTDTQYF,TGTGCCAGTACCCCGGACGGGATAAGCACAGATACGCAGTATTTT
TRBV10-3,-,-,TRBJ2-7,CAISRQGPYEQYF,TGTGCCATCAGTAGGCAGGGACCCTACGAGCAGTACTTC
TRBV10-2,-,TRBD2,TRBJ2-1,CASRTSGDNEQFF,TGCGCCAGTAGGACTAGCGGCGACAATGAGCAGTTCTTC
TRBV7-2,few,TRBD1,TRBJ2-7,CASSDRDRGAYEQYF,TGTGCCAGCAGCGACCGGGACAGGGGGGCATACGAGCAGTACTTC
TRBV10-2,few,-,TRBJ2-5,CASSSGRETQYF,TGCGCCAGCAGCTCCGGGAGAGAGACCCAGTACTTC
TRBV9,-,TRBD1,TRBJ1-3,CASSAWTGDGNTIYF,TGTGCCAGCAGCGCCTGGACAGGGGATGGAAACACCATATATTTT
TRBV5-1,-,-,TRBJ1-5,CASSFGDGGPNQPQHF,TGCGCCAGCAGCTTTGGAGACGGAGGTCCCAATCAGCCCCAGCATTTT